Listed below are T cell receptor beta chains from one sample, sequenced in a study of breast tumors, draining lymph nodes, adjacent tissues. Each CDR3 protein is one row after TCRdb ran MiXCR on the multiplex PCR reads. The repertoire holds about 230,000 distinct CDR3 sequences, with 32% as singletons. Sequencing was done on a sample of axillary lymph node tissue. The source is a female donor with breast cancer. Some clones in this sample may be carry-over from other donors' samples. The CDR3 runs from the conserved cysteine through the conserved F or W. A D gene is named only where the DNA matches it firmly. Expanded clones get a size class; other rows say once, few or many, or leave the size out.

clone size: many
V gene: TRBV7-2
D gene: NA
J gene: TRBJ2-7
CDR3 length: 15
CDR3 DNA: TGTGCCAGCAGCTCGAGATCGGGATTCTCCTACGAGCAGTACTTC
CDR3 protein: CASSSRSGFSYEQYF

clone size: many
V gene: TRBV6-5
D gene: NA
J gene: TRBJ1-5
CDR3 length: 13
CDR3 DNA: TGTGCCAGCAGTTACGTCAAGGGACAGCCCCAGCATTTT
CDR3 protein: CASSYVKGQPQHF

clone size: NA
V gene: TRBV24-1
D gene: NA
J gene: TRBJ2-1
CDR3 length: 19
CDR3 DNA: TGTGCCACCAGTGATTTGGGAGGGGGTTTCTATGGTGGCCCAAAAATAAGAGCCTTC
CDR3 protein: CATSDLGGGFYGGPKIRAF

clone size: once
V gene: TRBV9
D gene: NA
J gene: TRBJ2-7
CDR3 length: 13
CDR3 DNA: TGTGCCAGCAGCGTTGGCGGGGTTTACGAGCAGTACTTC
CDR3 protein: CASSVGGVYEQYF

clone size: NA
V gene: TRBV29-1
D gene: NA
J gene: TRBJ2-3
CDR3 length: 14
CDR3 DNA: TGCAGCGTCGGCGACGGGAAACCCACGGATACGCAGTATTTT
CDR3 protein: CSVGDGKPTDTQYF

clone size: many
V gene: TRBV24-1
D gene: NA
J gene: TRBJ1-5
CDR3 length: 14
CDR3 DNA: TGTGCCACCCCCCCCAGCGGGAAGCGGCAGCCCCAGCATTTT
CDR3 protein: CATPPSGKRQPQHF

clone size: many
V gene: TRBV19
D gene: TRBD2
J gene: TRBJ2-1
CDR3 length: 16
CDR3 DNA: TGTGCCAGTAGTATCGGACTAGCGGGAGTATACAATGAGCAGTTCTTC
CDR3 protein: CASSIGLAGVYNEQFF

clone size: NA
V gene: TRBV5-1
D gene: NA
J gene: TRBJ2-2
CDR3 length: 15
CDR3 DNA: TGCGCCAGCAGCCGGGAGAGGGGGGGCACCGGGGAGCTGTTTTTT
CDR3 protein: CASSRERGGTGELFF

clone size: many
V gene: TRBV18
D gene: NA
J gene: TRBJ2-7
CDR3 length: 12
CDR3 DNA: TGTGCCAGCTCACCAGTTAAGGGGGAGCAGTACTTC
CDR3 protein: CASSPVKGEQYF

clone size: NA
V gene: TRBV12-3/TRBV12-4
D gene: NA
J gene: TRBJ2-1
CDR3 length: 12
CDR3 DNA: TGTGCCAGCAGGACCGCAGGGAATGAGCAGTTCTTC
CDR3 protein: CASRTAGNEQFF

clone size: NA
V gene: TRBV10-1
D gene: TRBD1
J gene: TRBJ2-5
CDR3 length: 16
CDR3 DNA: TGCGCCAGCAGTGGGGGGACAGGACAGTACCAAGAGACCCAGTACTTC
CDR3 protein: CASSGGTGQYQETQYF

clone size: NA
V gene: TRBV6-2/TRBV6-3
D gene: NA
J gene: TRBJ1-5
CDR3 length: 13
CDR3 DNA: TGTGCCAGTTCAGGGAGGAGCAATCAGCCCCAGCATTTT
CDR3 protein: CASSGRSNQPQHF

clone size: many
V gene: TRBV11-3
D gene: NA
J gene: TRBJ2-1
CDR3 length: 14
CDR3 DNA: TGTGCCAGCAGCTTAGGGGACACCTACAATGAGCAGTTCTTC
CDR3 protein: CASSLGDTYNEQFF

clone size: NA
V gene: TRBV11-3
D gene: NA
J gene: TRBJ1-1
CDR3 length: 13
CDR3 DNA: TGTGCCAGCAGCATTTCACGGGGGACTGAAGCTTTCTTT
CDR3 protein: CASSISRGTEAFF

clone size: few
V gene: TRBV10-2
D gene: NA
J gene: TRBJ2-3
CDR3 length: 14
CDR3 DNA: TGCGCCAGCAGTGTCCTAGCCAGCACAGATACGCAGTATTTT
CDR3 protein: CASSVLASTDTQYF

clone size: NA
V gene: TRBV13
D gene: TRBD1
J gene: TRBJ2-1
CDR3 length: 15
CDR3 DNA: TGTGCCAGCAGCTTAAATCCCGGACAGGGAAGGGAGCAGTTCTTC
CDR3 protein: CASSLNPGQGREQFF

clone size: many
V gene: TRBV30
D gene: TRBD1
J gene: TRBJ2-1
CDR3 length: 15
CDR3 DNA: TGTGCCTGGGGTCTCACCGGGACAGGGCGCTATGAGCAGTTCTTC
CDR3 protein: CAWGLTGTGRYEQFF

clone size: many
V gene: TRBV20-1
D gene: TRBD2
J gene: TRBJ2-7
CDR3 length: 15
CDR3 DNA: TGCAGTGCGCCCGATCCCGGGACTAGTGGGTACGAGCAGTACTTC
CDR3 protein: CSAPDPGTSGYEQYF

clone size: NA
V gene: TRBV2
D gene: NA
J gene: TRBJ1-4
CDR3 length: 13
CDR3 DNA: TGTGCCAGCAGCGCCCCGGCGAATGAAAAACTGTTTTTT
CDR3 protein: CASSAPANEKLFF

clone size: many
V gene: TRBV7-2
D gene: NA
J gene: TRBJ2-1
CDR3 length: 14
CDR3 DNA: TGTGCCAGCAGCTTAGATGTGAGGACTCCCCGGCAGTTCTTC
CDR3 protein: CASSLDVRTPRQFF

clone size: many
V gene: TRBV20-1
D gene: NA
J gene: TRBJ2-5
CDR3 length: 17
CDR3 DNA: TGCAGTGCTAGAGAAATTCTCTGTTGCGGACTTCCAGAGACCCAGTACTTC
CDR3 protein: CSAREILCCGLPETQYF

clone size: many
V gene: TRBV20-1
D gene: NA
J gene: TRBJ2-1
CDR3 length: 15
CDR3 DNA: TGCAGTGCTAGAGATCGGGAGCGACCCTACAATGAGCAGTTCTTC
CDR3 protein: CSARDRERPYNEQFF

clone size: NA
V gene: TRBV20-1
D gene: TRBD1
J gene: TRBJ1-6
CDR3 length: 19
CDR3 DNA: TGCAGTGCTAGTACTCCGGGACAGAGAGGTGGCCCTTATAATTCACCCCTCCACTTT
CDR3 protein: CSASTPGQRGGPYNSPLHF

clone size: many
V gene: TRBV12-3/TRBV12-4
D gene: TRBD1
J gene: TRBJ2-7
CDR3 length: 17
CDR3 DNA: TGTGCCAGCAGTTTTATGTCAGGGGGCGGGGTAGGGTACGAGCAGTACTTC
CDR3 protein: CASSFMSGGGVGYEQYF

clone size: NA
V gene: TRBV2
D gene: NA
J gene: TRBJ2-1
CDR3 length: 10
CDR3 DNA: TGTGCCAGCGGGACCCTCGGAGTGTTCTTC
CDR3 protein: CASGTLGVFF

clone size: many
V gene: TRBV6-4
D gene: NA
J gene: TRBJ1-6
CDR3 length: 15
CDR3 DNA: TGTGCCAGCACCCGAGATCCAGGGGCCAATTCACCCCTCCACTTT
CDR3 protein: CASTRDPGANSPLHF

clone size: many
V gene: TRBV6-5
D gene: NA
J gene: TRBJ1-2
CDR3 length: 15
CDR3 DNA: TGTGCCAGCAGTTCCTCTCCGTGGGGCGCGAATGGCTACACCTTC
CDR3 protein: CASSSSPWGANGYTF

clone size: many
V gene: TRBV6-2/TRBV6-3
D gene: NA
J gene: TRBJ2-7
CDR3 length: 13
CDR3 DNA: TGTGCCATCAGCCGCCGGTTTGCCTACGAGCAGTACTTC
CDR3 protein: CAISRRFAYEQYF

clone size: few
V gene: TRBV6-2/TRBV6-3
D gene: TRBD1
J gene: TRBJ2-3
CDR3 length: 21
CDR3 DNA: TGTGCCAGCAGTTACTTGCTCGGGACAGGGGGCGCGAGCGCCGGCACAGATACGCAGTATTTT
CDR3 protein: CASSYLLGTGGASAGTDTQYF

clone size: many
V gene: TRBV6-6
D gene: NA
J gene: TRBJ1-5
CDR3 length: 14
CDR3 DNA: TGTGCCAGCAGTGGGGGGCCAAGTAATCAGCCCCAGCATTTT
CDR3 protein: CASSGGPSNQPQHF

clone size: few
V gene: TRBV18
D gene: NA
J gene: TRBJ1-4
CDR3 length: 15
CDR3 DNA: TGTGCCAGCTCACCCCTGGGAGGGGGTGATGAAAAACTGTTTTTT
CDR3 protein: CASSPLGGGDEKLFF

clone size: NA
V gene: TRBV15
D gene: TRBD1
J gene: TRBJ1-4
CDR3 length: 16
CDR3 DNA: TGTGCCACCAGGGACAGGAAAATCAGCCTTAATGAAAAACTGTTTTTT
CDR3 protein: CATRDRKISLNEKLFF

clone size: many
V gene: TRBV15
D gene: NA
J gene: TRBJ2-3
CDR3 length: 14
CDR3 DNA: TGTGCCACCAGCACTCCCTCCGGGGGAGGTACGCAGTATTTT
CDR3 protein: CATSTPSGGGTQYF

clone size: many
V gene: TRBV20-1
D gene: NA
J gene: TRBJ2-5
CDR3 length: 15
CDR3 DNA: TGCAGTGCTAGAGCGTTACAGGGTAGTCAAGAGACCCAGTACTTC
CDR3 protein: CSARALQGSQETQYF

clone size: many
V gene: TRBV30
D gene: NA
J gene: TRBJ2-1
CDR3 length: 13
CDR3 DNA: TGTGCCTGGAGTGTAATGTTGGGGGAACGGCAGTTCTTC
CDR3 protein: CAWSVMLGERQFF

clone size: many
V gene: TRBV7-2
D gene: NA
J gene: TRBJ2-7
CDR3 length: 14
CDR3 DNA: TGTGCCAGCAGCTTAGGTGTTCAGGCCTACGAGCAGTACTTC
CDR3 protein: CASSLGVQAYEQYF

clone size: NA
V gene: TRBV18
D gene: NA
J gene: TRBJ2-5
CDR3 length: 15
CDR3 DNA: TGTGCCAGCTCTCCAAGTGGGGGGGCTGTGAAGACCCAGTACTTC
CDR3 protein: CASSPSGGAVKTQYF

clone size: once
V gene: TRBV4-1
D gene: NA
J gene: TRBJ1-1
CDR3 length: 15
CDR3 DNA: TGCGCCAGCAGAAGCCAATCCGTGGGACACACTGAAGCTTTCTTT
CDR3 protein: CASRSQSVGHTEAFF

clone size: many
V gene: TRBV7-3
D gene: NA
J gene: TRBJ2-1
CDR3 length: 15
CDR3 DNA: TGTGCCAGCAGCTCGGGGTCTAGCGTATACAATGAGCAGTTCTTC
CDR3 protein: CASSSGSSVYNEQFF

clone size: many
V gene: TRBV6-5
D gene: NA
J gene: TRBJ2-7
CDR3 length: 15
CDR3 DNA: TGTGCCAGCAGTTACTCGGGCCGTCACGGAGACGAGCAGTACTTC
CDR3 protein: CASSYSGRHGDEQYF

clone size: many
V gene: TRBV7-9
D gene: TRBD1
J gene: TRBJ2-7
CDR3 length: 14
CDR3 DNA: TGTGCCAGCAGCCCCCGGACAGGAACTGACGAGCAGTACTTC
CDR3 protein: CASSPRTGTDEQYF

clone size: many
V gene: TRBV6-1
D gene: NA
J gene: TRBJ2-7
CDR3 length: 15
CDR3 DNA: TGTGCCAGCAGTGAAGCAGTGCGGGGTACCTACGAGCAGTACTTC
CDR3 protein: CASSEAVRGTYEQYF

clone size: few
V gene: TRBV5-1
D gene: NA
J gene: TRBJ1-1
CDR3 length: 14
CDR3 DNA: TGCGCCAGCAGAATTACGACAGCTAACACTGAAGCTTTCTTT
CDR3 protein: CASRITTANTEAFF

clone size: many
V gene: TRBV15
D gene: NA
J gene: TRBJ2-1
CDR3 length: 14
CDR3 DNA: TGTGCCACCAGCAGAGACCCCCAGTACCATGAGCAGTTCTTC
CDR3 protein: CATSRDPQYHEQFF

clone size: many
V gene: TRBV27
D gene: NA
J gene: TRBJ2-7
CDR3 length: 13
CDR3 DNA: TGTGCCAGCAGCGACGGGTTGTGGCCCGAGCAGTACTTC
CDR3 protein: CASSDGLWPEQYF

clone size: many
V gene: TRBV30
D gene: NA
J gene: TRBJ2-6
CDR3 length: 13
CDR3 DNA: TGTGCCTGGTTAAGCTCTGGGGCCAACGTCCTGACTTTC
CDR3 protein: CAWLSSGANVLTF

clone size: NA
V gene: TRBV11-2
D gene: TRBD1
J gene: TRBJ2-1
CDR3 length: 17
CDR3 DNA: TGTGCCAGCAGACCAGTGACAGGGAGATGGGATTACAATGAGCAGTTCTTC
CDR3 protein: CASRPVTGRWDYNEQFF

clone size: many
V gene: TRBV5-1
D gene: TRBD1
J gene: TRBJ1-6
CDR3 length: 15
CDR3 DNA: TGCGCCAGCAGCCCATATGACAGGGGAAATTCACCCCTCCACTTT
CDR3 protein: CASSPYDRGNSPLHF